This T cell receptor (beta chain) was found in a study of T cell clones after liver transplantation. At the level of the study: Without induction therapy, subjects received standard immunosuppression until 12-24 months post-transplant. Timepoints were pre-transplant, pre-withdrawal, and after withdrawal was completed or failed.

Study-wide findings and caveats: Circulating graft-donor-reactive CD4 TCRbeta sequences fell significantly post-transplant in most of the 8 subjects.

Measured with immunoSEQ multiplex PCR; TCRdb has only the in-frame clones, and not every one. The sample comprises around 120,000 clones, about nine tenths of which are singletons, and approximately 0.84% rests with the top ten. Germline V lookup: CDR1 SGHRS, CDR2 YFSETQ. This CDR3 region has 13 residues. V was cut by 4 bases and J by 4 bases, with 10 bases left in between. About this clone itself: Its antigen is currently unknown.

The chain has TRBV5-1 and TRBJ2-3; D may correspond to TRBD1 or TRBD2 (5 bases each). Sequenced here: CD4+ T cells from blood, sampled 12 months after liver transplant. The TCR sequence derives from a human patient who received a liver transplant. The graft donor may have given rise to some T cells. CDR3 sequence reads: CASSEGSPDTQYF. The CDR3 region has the DNA TGCGCCAGCAGCGAGGGGTCGCCAGATACGCAGTATTTT.